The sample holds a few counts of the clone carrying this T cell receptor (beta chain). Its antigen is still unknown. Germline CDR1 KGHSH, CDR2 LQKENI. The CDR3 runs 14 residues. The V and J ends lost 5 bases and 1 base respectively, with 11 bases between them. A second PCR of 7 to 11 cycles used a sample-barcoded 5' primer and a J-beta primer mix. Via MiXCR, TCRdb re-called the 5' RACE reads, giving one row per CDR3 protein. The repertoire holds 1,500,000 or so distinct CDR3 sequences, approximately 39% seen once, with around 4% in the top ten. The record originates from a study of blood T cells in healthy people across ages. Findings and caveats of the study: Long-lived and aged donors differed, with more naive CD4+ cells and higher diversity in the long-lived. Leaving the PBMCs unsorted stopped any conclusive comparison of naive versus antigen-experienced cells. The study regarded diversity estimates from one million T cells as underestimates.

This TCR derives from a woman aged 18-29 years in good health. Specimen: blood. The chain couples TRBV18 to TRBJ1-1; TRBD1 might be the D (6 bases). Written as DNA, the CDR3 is TGTGCCAGCTCAACCGGGACACCGAACACTGAAGCTTTCTTT. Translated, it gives CASSTGTPNTEAFF.